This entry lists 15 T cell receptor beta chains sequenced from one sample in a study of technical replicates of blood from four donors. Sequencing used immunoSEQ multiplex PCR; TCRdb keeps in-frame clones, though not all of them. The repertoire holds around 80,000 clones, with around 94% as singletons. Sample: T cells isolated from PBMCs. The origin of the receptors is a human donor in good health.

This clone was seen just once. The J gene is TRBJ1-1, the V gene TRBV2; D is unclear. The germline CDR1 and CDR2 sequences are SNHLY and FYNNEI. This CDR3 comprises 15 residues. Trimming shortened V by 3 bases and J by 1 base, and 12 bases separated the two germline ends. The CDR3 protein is CASSDLGEGNTEAFF. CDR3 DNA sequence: TGTGCCAGCAGTGATCTGGGAGAGGGGAACACTGAAGCTTTCTTT.

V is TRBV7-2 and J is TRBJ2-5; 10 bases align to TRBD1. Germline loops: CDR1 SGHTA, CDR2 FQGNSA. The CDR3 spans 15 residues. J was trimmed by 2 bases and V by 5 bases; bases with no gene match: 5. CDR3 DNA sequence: TGTGCCAGCAGCAATAGACAGGGGGCACAAGAGACCCAGTACTTC. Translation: CASSNRQGAQETQYF.

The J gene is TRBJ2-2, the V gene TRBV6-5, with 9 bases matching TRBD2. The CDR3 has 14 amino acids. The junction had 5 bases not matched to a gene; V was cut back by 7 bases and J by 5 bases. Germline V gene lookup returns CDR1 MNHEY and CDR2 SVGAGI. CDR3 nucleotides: TGTGCCAGCATTAGGAGCGGGAGGACCGGGGAGCTGTTTTTT. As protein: CASIRSGRTGELFF.

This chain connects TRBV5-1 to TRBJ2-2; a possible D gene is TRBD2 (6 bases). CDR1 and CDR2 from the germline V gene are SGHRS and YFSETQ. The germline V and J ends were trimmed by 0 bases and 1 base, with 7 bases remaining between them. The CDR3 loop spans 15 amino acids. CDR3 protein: CASSLDGRNTGELFF. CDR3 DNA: TGCGCCAGCAGCTTGGACGGGAGGAACACCGGGGAGCTGTTTTTT.

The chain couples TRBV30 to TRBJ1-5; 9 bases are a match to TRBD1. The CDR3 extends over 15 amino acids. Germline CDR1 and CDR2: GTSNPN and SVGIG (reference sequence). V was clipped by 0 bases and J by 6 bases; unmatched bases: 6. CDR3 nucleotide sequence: TGTGCCTGGAGTGTAATACAGGGGGCGGCTCAGCCCCAGCATTTT. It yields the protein CAWSVIQGAAQPQHF. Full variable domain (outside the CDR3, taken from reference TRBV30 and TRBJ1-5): SQTIHQWPATLVQPVGSPLSLECTVEGTSNPNLYWYRQAAGRGLQLLFYSVGIGQISSEVPQNLSASRPQDRQFILSSKKLLLSDSGFYLCAWSVIQGAAQPQHFGDGTRLSIL.

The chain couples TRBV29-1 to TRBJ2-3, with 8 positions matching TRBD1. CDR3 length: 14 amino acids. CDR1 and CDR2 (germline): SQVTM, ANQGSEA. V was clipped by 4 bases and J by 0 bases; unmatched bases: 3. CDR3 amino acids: CSVVQGASTDTQYF. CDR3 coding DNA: TGCAGCGTTGTCCAGGGGGCCAGCACAGATACGCAGTATTTT.

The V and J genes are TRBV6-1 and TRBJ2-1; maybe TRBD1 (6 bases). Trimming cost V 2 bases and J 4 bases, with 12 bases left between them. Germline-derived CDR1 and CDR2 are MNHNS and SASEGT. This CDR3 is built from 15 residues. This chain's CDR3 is CASSEMGAEYNEQFF. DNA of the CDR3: TGTGCCAGCAGTGAAATGGGGGCCGAGTACAATGAGCAGTTCTTC.

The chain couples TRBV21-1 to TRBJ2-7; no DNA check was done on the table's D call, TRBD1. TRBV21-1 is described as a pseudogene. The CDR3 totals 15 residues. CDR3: CASSTRDRISSEQYF. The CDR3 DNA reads TGTGCCAGCAGCACCCGGGACAGGATATCAAGTGAGCAGTACTTC.

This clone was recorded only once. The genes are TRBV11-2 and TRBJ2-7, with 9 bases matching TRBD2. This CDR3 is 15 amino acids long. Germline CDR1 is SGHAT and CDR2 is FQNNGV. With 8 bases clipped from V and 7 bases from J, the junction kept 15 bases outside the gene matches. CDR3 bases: TGTGCCAGCGGCTGGGGAAGCGGGAGGTCTCCGGAGCAGTACTTC. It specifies CASGWGSGRSPEQYF.

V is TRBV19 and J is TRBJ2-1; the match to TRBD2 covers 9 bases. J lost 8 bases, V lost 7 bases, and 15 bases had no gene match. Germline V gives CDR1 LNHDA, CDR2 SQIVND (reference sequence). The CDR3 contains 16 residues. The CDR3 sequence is CASKSRAGGSTDEQFF. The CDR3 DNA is TGTGCCAGTAAAAGTCGGGCGGGAGGGAGTACCGATGAGCAGTTCTTC. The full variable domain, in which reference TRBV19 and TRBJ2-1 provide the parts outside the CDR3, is DGGITQSPKYLFRKEGQNVTLSCEQNLNHDAMYWYRQDPGQGLRLIYYSQIVNDFQKGDIAEGYSVSREKKESFPLTVTSAQKNPTAFYLCASKSRAGGSTDEQFFGPGTRLTVL.

The CDR3: CASSIGAESNTEAFF. The CDR3 DNA is TGTGCCAGTAGTATTGGGGCTGAGTCGAACACTGAAGCTTTCTTT. The V gene is TRBV19, the J gene TRBJ1-1, with D perhaps TRBD1 (5 bases). Trimming shortened V by 3 bases and J by 1 base, and 12 bases separated the two germline ends. The CDR3 covers 15 residues. Germline CDR1 and CDR2: LNHDA and SQIVND (reference sequence). The full variable domain, with the rest looked up from reference TRBV19 and TRBJ1-1, is DGGITQSPKYLFRKEGQNVTLSCEQNLNHDAMYWYRQDPGQGLRLIYYSQIVNDFQKGDIAEGYSVSREKKESFPLTVTSAQKNPTAFYLCASSIGAESNTEAFFGQGTRLTVV.

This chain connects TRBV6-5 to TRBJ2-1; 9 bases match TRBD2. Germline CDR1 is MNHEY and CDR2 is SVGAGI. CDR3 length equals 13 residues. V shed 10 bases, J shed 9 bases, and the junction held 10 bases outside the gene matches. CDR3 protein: CAISTGTSTEQFF. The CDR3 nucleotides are TGTGCCATCTCGACCGGGACTAGCACTGAGCAGTTCTTC.

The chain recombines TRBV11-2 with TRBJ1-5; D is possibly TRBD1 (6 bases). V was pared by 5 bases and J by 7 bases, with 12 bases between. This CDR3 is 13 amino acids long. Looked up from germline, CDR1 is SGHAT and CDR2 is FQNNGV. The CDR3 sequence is CASSPAGAQPQHF. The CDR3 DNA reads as TGTGCCAGCAGCCCGGCGGGGGCACAGCCCCAGCATTTT.

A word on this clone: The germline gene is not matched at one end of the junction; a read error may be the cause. The CDR3 DNA follows: TGTGCCAGCAGCTTAGAACTAGACCCTAATGTGCAGTTCTTC. This codes for CASSLELDPNVQFF. The chain carries TRBV7-8 and TRBJ2-1; D perhaps matches TRBD2 (5 bases). The CDR3 runs 14 residues. Germline CDR1 SGHVS, CDR2 FQNEAQ.

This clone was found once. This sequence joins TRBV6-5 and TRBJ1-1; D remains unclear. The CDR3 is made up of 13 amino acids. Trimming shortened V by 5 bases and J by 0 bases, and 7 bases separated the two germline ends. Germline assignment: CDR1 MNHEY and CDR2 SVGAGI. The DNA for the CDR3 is TGTGCCAGCAGTCTTAATTTGAACACTGAAGCTTTCTTT. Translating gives CASSLNLNTEAFF.